A single sample is the source of the 7 T cell receptor beta chains below, sequenced in a study of T-cell reconstitution after alpha-beta-depleted transplantation in children. This sample's TCRbeta library carried unique molecular identifier barcodes. One entry per CDR3 protein, called by TCRdb with MiXCR from the PCR reads. The sample contains fewer than 750,000 distinct CDR3 sequences, 25% to 30% of which appear only once. The sample was PBMCs, taken before TCRalphabeta/CD19-depleted stem cell transplant. The source is a boy under two years old with Wiskott-Aldrich syndrome, due to receive a stem cell transplant.

This clonotype occurred a few times. This chain links TRBV5-1 with TRBJ1-4; 8 nucleotides agree with TRBD1. CDR3 size: 14 residues. CDR1 is SGHRS, CDR2 YFSETQ, per germline. V shed 1 base and J 8 bases; nucleotides not matched to a gene: 4. The CDR3 spells CASSLLAGGEKLFF. The CDR3 DNA reads as TGCGCCAGCAGCTTGTTGGCAGGGGGCGAAAAACTGTTTTTT.

V and J are TRBV5-1 and TRBJ1-5; 10 positions agree with TRBD1. Germline CDR1 SGHRS, CDR2 YFSETQ. The CDR3 consists of 15 residues. J was trimmed by 9 bases and V by 4 bases; bases with no gene match: 10. The CDR3 DNA is TGCGCCAGCAGCGTGGGACAGGGGCCTCGATGGCCCCAGCATTTT. Protein sequence: CASSVGQGPRWPQHF.

The chain joins TRBV7-2 to TRBJ2-7; 9 bases line up with TRBD1. The V segment lost 6 bases and the J segment 1 base; nucleotides outside the gene matches: 7. The CDR3 extends over 15 amino acids. Germline-derived CDR1 and CDR2 are SGHTA and FQGNSA. The CDR3 protein is CASRQETGGSYEQYF. CDR3 coding DNA: TGTGCCAGCAGACAGGAGACAGGGGGATCCTACGAGCAGTACTTC.

This clonotype has just a few counts. For the CDR3, the DNA is TGCAGCGTTGGGCAAGGGTCGGGAAAACTGTTTTTT. Translated: CSVGQGSGKLFF. The chain is built from TRBV29-1 and TRBJ1-4; no reliable D call. Trimming shortened V by 4 bases and J by 10 bases, and 13 bases separated the two germline ends. Germline CDR1 and CDR2: SQVTM and ANQGSEA. The CDR3 consists of 12 residues.

CDR3 sequence (DNA): TGCAGTGCTAGTTCCGCAGAAACGGATCAGCCCCAGCATTTT. It specifies CSASSAETDQPQHF. This chain uses TRBV20-1 with TRBJ1-5; D unclear. The V end lost 3 bases, the J end lost 5 bases, and 14 bases lay between the germline ends. Germline-derived CDR1 and CDR2 are DFQATT and SNEGSKA (reference sequence). The CDR3 totals 14 residues.

This clonotype turned up a few times. The chain has TRBV5-1 and TRBJ2-7; D call uncertain. Deletions cut 5 bases from V and 3 bases from J, with 12 bases between. The CDR3 has 13 residues. The germline gives CDR1 SGHRS, CDR2 YFSETQ. As DNA, the CDR3 is TGCGCCAGCAGTGTTTCCGGGCACTACGAGCAGTACTTC. Protein product: CASSVSGHYEQYF.

The J gene is TRBJ2-1, the V gene TRBV10-3; tentatively, D is TRBD2 (5 bases). The CDR3 contains 17 residues. Germline CDR1 ENHRY, CDR2 SYGVKD. V was trimmed by 0 bases and J by 6 bases, leaving 18 bases between them. CDR3 residues: CAISESVGLAGSNEQFF. CDR3 sequence (DNA): TGTGCCATCAGTGAGTCGGTAGGGCTAGCTGGGAGCAATGAGCAGTTCTTC.